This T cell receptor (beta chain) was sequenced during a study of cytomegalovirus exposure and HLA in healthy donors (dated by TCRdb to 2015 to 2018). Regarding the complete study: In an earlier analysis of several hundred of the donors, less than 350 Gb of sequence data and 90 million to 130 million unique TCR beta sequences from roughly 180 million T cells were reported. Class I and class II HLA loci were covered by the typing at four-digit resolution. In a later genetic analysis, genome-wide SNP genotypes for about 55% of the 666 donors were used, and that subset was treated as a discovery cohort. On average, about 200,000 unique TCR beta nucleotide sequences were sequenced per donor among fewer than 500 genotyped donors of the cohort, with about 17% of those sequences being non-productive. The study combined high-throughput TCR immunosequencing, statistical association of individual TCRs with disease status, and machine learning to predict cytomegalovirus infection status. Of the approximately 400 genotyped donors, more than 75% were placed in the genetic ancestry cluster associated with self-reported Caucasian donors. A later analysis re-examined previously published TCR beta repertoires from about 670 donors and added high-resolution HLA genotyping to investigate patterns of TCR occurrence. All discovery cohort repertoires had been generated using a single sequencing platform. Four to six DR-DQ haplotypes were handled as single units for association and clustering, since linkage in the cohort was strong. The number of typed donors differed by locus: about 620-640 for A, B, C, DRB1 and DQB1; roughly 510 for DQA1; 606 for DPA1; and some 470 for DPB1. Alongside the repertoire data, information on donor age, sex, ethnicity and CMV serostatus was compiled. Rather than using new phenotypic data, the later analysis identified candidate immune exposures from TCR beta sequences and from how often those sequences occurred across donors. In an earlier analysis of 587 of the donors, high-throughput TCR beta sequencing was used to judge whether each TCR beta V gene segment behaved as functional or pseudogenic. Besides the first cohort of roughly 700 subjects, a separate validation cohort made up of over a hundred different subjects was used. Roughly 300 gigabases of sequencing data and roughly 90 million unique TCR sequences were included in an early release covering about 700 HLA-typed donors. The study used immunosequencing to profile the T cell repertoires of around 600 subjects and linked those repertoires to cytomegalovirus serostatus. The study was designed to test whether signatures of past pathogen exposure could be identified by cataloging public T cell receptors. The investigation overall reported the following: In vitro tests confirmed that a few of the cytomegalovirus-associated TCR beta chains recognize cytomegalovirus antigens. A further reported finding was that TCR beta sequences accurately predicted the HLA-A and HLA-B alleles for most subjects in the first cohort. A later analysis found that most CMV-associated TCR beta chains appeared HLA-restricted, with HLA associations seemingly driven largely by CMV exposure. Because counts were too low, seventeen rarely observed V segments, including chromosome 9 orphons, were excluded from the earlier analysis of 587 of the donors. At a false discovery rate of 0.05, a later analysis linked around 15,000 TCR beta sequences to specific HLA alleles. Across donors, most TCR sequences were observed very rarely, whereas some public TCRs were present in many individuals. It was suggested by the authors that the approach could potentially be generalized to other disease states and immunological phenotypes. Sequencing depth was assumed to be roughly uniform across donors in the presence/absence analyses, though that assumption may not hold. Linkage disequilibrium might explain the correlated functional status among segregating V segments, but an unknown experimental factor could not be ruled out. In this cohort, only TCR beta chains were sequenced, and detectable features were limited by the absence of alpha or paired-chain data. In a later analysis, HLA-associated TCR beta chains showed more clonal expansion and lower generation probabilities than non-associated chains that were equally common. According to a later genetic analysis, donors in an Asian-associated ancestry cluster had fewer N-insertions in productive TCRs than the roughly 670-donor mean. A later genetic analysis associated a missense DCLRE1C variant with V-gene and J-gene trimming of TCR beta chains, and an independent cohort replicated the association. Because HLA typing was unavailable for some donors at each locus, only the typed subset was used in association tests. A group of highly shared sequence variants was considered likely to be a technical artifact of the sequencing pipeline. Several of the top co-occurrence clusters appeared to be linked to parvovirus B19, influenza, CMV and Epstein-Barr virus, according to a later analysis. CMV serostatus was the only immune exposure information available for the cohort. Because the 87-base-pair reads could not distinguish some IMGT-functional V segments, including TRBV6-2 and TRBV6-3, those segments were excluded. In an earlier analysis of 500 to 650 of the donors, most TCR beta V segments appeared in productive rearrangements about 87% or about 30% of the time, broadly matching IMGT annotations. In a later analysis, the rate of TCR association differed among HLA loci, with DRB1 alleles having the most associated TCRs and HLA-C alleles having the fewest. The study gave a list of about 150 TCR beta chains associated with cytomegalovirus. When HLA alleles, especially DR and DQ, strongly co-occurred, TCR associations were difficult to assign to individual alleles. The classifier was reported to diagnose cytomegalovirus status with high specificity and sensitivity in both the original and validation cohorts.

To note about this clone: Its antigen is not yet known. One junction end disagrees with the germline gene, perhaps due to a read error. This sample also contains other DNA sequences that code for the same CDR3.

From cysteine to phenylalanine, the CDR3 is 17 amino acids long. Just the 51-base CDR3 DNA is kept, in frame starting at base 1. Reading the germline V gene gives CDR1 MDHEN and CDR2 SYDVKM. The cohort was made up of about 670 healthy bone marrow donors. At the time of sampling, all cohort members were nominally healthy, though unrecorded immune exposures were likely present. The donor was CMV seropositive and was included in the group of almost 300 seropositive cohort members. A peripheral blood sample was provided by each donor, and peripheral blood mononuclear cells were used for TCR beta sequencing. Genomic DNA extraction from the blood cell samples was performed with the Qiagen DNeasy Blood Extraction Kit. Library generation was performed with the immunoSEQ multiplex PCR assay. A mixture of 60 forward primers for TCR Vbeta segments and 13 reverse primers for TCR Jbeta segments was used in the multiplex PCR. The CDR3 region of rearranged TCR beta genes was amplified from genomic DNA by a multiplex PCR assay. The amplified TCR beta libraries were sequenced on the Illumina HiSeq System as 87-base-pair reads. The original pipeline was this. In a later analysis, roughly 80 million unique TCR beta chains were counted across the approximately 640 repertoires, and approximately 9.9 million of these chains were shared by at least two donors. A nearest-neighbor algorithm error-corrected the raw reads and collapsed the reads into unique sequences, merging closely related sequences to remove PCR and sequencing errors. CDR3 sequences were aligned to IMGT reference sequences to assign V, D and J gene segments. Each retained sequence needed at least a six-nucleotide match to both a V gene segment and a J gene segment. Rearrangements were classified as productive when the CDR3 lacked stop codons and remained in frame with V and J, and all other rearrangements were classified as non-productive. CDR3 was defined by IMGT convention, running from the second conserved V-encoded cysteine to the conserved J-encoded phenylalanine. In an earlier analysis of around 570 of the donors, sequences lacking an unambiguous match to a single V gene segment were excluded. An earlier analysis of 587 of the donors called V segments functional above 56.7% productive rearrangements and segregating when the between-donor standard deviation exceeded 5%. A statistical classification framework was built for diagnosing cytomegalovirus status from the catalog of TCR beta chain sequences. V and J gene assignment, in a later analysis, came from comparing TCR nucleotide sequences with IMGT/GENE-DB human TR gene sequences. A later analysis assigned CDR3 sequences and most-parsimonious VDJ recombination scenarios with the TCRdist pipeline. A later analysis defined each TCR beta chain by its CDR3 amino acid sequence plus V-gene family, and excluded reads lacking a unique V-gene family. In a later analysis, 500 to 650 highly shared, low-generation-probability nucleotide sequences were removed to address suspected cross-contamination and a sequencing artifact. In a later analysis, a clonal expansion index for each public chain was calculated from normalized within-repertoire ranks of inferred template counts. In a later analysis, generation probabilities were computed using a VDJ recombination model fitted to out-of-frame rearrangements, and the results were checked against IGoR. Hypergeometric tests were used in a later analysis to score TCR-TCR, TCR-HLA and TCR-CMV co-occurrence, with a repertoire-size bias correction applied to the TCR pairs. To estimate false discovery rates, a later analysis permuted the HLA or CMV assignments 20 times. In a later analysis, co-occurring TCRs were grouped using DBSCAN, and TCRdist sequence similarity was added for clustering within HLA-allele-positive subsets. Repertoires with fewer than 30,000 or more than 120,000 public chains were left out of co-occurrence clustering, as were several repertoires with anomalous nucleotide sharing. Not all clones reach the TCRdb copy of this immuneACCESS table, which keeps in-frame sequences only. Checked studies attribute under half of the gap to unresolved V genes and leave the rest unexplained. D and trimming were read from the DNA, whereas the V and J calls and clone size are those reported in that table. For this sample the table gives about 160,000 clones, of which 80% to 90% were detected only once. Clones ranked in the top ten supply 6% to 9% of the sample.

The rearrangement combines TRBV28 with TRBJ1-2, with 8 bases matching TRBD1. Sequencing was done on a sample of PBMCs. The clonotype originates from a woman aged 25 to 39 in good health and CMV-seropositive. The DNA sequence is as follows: TGTGCCAGTAGTTTCCCCCTGGGGACAGGTCATCTAAGCGGCTACACCTTC. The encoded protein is CASSFPLGTGHLSGYTF.